This TCR beta chain derives from a study of CD8+CD57+ T cells in acquired aplastic anemia. The germline V gene encodes CDR1 SGHTA and CDR2 FQGNSA. This CDR3 comprises 12 residues. V was shortened by 6 bases and J by 6 bases, with 11 bases between the two germline ends. Profiling that covered TCR beta VDJ and CDR3 relied on genomic DNA as its template. TCRdb re-called the reads with MiXCR, one entry per CDR3 protein. Here the sample spans about 420,000 distinct CDR3 sequences, under 80% being singletons. This sequence joins TRBV7-2 and TRBJ1-2; a weak D match, TRBD1 (5 bases). Material for sequencing was sorted CD4+, CD8+, or CD8+CD57+ T cells (not recorded which) from PBMCs. The sequence was collected from a human donor in good health, serving as a control. The CDR3 sequence: CASRGIRDGYTF. CDR3 sequence (DNA): TGTGCCAGCAGGGGAATCAGGGATGGCTACACCTTC.